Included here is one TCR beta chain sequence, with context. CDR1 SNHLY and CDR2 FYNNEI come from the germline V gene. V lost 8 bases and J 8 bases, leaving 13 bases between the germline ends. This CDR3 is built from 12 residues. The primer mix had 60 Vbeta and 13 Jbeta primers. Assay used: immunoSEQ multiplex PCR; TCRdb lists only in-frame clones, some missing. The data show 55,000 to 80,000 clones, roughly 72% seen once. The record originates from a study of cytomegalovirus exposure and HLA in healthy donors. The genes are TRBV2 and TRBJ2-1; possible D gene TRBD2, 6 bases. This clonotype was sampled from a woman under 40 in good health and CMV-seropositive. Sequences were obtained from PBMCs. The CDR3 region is CASRRGGHEQFF. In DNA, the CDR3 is TGTGCCAGCCGGAGGGGAGGTCATGAGCAGTTCTTC.